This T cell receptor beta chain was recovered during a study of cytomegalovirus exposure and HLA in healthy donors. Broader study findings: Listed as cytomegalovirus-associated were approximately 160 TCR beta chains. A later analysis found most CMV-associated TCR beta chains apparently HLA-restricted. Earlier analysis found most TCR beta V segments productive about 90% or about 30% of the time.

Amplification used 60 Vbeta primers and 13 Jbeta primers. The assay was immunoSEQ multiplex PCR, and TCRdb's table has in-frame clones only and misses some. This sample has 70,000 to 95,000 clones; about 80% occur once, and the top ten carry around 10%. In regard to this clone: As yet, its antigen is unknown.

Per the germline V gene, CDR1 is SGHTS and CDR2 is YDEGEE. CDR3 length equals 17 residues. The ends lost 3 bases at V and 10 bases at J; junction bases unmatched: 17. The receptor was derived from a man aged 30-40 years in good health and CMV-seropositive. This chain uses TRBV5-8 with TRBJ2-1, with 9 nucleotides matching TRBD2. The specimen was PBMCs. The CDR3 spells CASSSGGGGASRREQFF. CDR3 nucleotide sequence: TGTGCCAGCAGCTCGGGGGGCGGGGGGGCAAGTCGGAGAGAGCAGTTCTTC.